This T cell receptor (beta chain) was documented in a study of tumor and adjacent non-tumor tissue in lung cancer. The germline gives CDR1 SGHNT, CDR2 YYREEE (reference sequence). The V gene lost 5 bases and the J gene lost 8 bases, with 22 bases spanning the gap. The CDR3 is made up of 15 amino acids. The library came from three nested PCR rounds adapted from ARM-PCR protocols. MiXCR was run by TCRdb on the multiplex PCR reads, yielding one entry per CDR3 protein. The sample consists of tens of thousands of distinct CDR3 sequences, approximately 81% of them appearing once. Regarding the study as a whole: Compared with tumor, normal lung showed significantly lower TCR diversity.

RNA was extracted from bulk tissue without any cell sorting. The normal lung tissue was taken more than 3 cm from the tumor edge. With respect to this clonotype: Its antigen is unknown. The conserved phenylalanine or tryptophan normally closing the CDR3 is absent here, so this likely arose from a read error.

This chain joins TRBV5-4 and TRBJ1-1; maybe TRBD1 (6 bases). This receptor was taken from a man in his 60s with non-small cell lung cancer. Sequenced material: distant non-tumor lung tissue. CDR3 DNA: TGTGCCAGCAGACCACCGGGGGCGGCGGGGACCGAAGCTTTCGTT. The encoded protein is CASRPPGAAGTEAFV.